This TCR beta chain was sequenced in a study of CD8 T cells in ankylosing spondylitis. Study-level findings and limits: As for the disease-linked clones, they showed a CD8+ phenotype and occurred at relatively low frequencies in peripheral blood. From matched ankylosing spondylitis synovial fluid, disease-linked clones were reportedly recovered at significantly enriched levels. For ankylosing spondylitis blood, a TCR beta motif of 7 or 8 highly homologous variants appeared characteristic. Some of these motif variants have turned up before, in reports on reactive arthritis synovial fluid and blood.

This clonotype was picked up a small number of times. Its antigen is currently unknown. Quantitative 5'-RACE was performed with molecular barcodes, and it yielded the TCR beta libraries. TCRdb reanalysed the 5' RACE reads using MiXCR and keeps one entry per CDR3 protein. The data contain more than 650,000 distinct CDR3 sequences, approximately 12% of them singletons. The TCR originated in a male donor with ankylosing spondylitis. The sequenced material came from blood, either unsorted or a sorted T cell fraction (not recorded which).

The CDR3 loop is CASPPYDRANYGYTF. The CDR3 DNA is TGTGCCAGTCCTCCCTACGACAGGGCTAACTATGGCTACACCTTC. This rearrangement joins TRBV7-3 to TRBJ1-2, with 7 bases identical to TRBD1. CDR3 length: 15 amino acids. CDR1 is SGHTA and CDR2 is FQGTGA in the germline V gene. With 9 bases clipped from V and 0 bases from J, the junction kept 10 bases outside the gene matches.